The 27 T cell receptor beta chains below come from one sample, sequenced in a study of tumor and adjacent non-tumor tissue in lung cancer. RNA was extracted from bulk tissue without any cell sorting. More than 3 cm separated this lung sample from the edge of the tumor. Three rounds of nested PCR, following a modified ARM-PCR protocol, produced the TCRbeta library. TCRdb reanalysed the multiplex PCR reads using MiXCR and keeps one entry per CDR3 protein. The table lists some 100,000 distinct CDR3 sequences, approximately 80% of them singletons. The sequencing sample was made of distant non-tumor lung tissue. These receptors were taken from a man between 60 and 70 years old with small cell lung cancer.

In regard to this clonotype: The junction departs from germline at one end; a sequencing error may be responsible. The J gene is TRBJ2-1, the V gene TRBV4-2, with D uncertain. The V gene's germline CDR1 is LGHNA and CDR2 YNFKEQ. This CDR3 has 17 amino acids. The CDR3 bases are TGTGCCAGCAGGCAAGATTTAGCCGGGCAAGGGTACAATGAGCAGTTCTTC. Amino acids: CASRQDLAGQGYNEQFF.

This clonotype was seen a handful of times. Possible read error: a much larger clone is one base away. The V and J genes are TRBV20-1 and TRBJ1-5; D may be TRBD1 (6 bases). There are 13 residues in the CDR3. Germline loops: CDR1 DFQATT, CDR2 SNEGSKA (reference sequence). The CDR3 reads CNAFGTNNQPQHF. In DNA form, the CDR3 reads TGCAATGCTTTCGGGACAAACAATCAGCCCCAGCATTTT.

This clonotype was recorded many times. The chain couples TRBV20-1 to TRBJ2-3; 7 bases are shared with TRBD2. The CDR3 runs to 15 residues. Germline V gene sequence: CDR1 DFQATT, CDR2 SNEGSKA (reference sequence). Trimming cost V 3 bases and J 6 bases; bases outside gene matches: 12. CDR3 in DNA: TGCAGTGCTAGGAGCCGGGCGGGAGAAGGTGATACGCAGTATTTT. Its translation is CSARSRAGEGDTQYF.

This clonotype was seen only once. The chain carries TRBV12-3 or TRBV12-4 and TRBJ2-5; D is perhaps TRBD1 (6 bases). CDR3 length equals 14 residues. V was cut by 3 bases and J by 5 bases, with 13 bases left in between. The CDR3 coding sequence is TGTGCCAGCAGTTTTCATCAGGGGATGGAGACCCAGTACTTC. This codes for CASSFHQGMETQYF.

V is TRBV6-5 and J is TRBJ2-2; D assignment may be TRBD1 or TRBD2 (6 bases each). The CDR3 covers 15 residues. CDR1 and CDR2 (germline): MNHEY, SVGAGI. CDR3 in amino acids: CASCYKPRGAGELFF. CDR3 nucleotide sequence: TGTGCGAGCTGTTATAAACCAAGGGGGGCCGGGGAGCTGTTTTTT.

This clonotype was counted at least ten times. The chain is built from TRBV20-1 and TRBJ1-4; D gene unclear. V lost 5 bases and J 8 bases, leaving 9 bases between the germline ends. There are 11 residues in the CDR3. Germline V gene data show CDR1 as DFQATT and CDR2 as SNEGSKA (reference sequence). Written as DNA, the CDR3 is TGCAGTGCTCATGCGGGGGAAAAACTGTTTTTT. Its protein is CSAHAGEKLFF.

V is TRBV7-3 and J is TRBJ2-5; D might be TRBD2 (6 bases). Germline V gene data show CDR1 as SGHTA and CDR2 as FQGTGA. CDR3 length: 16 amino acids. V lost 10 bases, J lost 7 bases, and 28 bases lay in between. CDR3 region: CANNSGGMELRGTQYF. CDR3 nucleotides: TGTGCCAACAACTCCGGCGGGATGGAACTTCGAGGGACCCAGTACTTC.

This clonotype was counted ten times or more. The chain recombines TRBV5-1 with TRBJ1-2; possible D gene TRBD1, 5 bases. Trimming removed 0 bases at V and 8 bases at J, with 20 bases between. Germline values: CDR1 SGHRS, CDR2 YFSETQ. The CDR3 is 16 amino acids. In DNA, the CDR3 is TGCGCCAGCAGCTTGGGTAGCTGGGGGACTATACGAGGCTACACCTTC. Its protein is CASSLGSWGTIRGYTF. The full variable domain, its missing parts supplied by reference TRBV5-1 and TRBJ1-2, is KAGVTQTPRYLIKTRGQQVTLSCSPISGHRSVSWYQQTPGQGLQFLFEYFSETQRNKGNFPGRFSGRQFSNSRSEMNVSTLELGDSALYLCASSLGSWGTIRGYTFGSGTRLTVV.

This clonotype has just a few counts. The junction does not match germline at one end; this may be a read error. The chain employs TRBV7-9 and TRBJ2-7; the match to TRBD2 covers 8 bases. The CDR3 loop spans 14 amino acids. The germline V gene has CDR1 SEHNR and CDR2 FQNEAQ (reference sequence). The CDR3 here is CTSSLLAEHYEQYF. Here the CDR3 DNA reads TGTACCAGCAGTTTACTAGCGGAGCACTACGAACAGTACTTC.

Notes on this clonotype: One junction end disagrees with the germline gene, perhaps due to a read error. The chain's CDR3 is CVSSQDLMANTGVLLF. DNA of the CDR3: TGTGTCAGCAGCCAAGATCTGATGGCCAACACCGGGGTGCTGCTTTTT. The chain is built from TRBV4-2 and TRBJ2-2; weak D call: TRBD2 (5 bases). Germline V gene lookup returns CDR1 LGHNA and CDR2 YNFKEQ. CDR3 length: 16 residues.

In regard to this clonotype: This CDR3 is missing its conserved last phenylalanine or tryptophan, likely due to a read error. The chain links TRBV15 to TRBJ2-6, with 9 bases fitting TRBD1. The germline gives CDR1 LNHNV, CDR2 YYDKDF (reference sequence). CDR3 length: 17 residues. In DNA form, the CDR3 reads TGTGCCACCAGCAGAGGGGACAGGGATTTTGGGGTCAACGTCCTGACTCTC. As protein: CATSRGDRDFGVNVLTL.

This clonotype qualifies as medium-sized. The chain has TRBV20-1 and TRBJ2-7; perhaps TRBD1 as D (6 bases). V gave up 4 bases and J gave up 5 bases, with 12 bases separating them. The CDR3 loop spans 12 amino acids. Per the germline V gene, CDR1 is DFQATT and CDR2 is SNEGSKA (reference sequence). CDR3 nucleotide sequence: TGCAGTGCTACAATACAGGGAGACGAGCAGTACTTC. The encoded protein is CSATIQGDEQYF.

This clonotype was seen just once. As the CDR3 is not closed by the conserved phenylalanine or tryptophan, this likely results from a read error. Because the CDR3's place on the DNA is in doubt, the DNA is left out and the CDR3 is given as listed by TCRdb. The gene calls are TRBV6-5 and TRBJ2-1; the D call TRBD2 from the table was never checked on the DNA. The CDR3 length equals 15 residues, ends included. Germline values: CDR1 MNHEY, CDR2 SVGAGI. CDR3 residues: CASSYSGGVGNEKFL.

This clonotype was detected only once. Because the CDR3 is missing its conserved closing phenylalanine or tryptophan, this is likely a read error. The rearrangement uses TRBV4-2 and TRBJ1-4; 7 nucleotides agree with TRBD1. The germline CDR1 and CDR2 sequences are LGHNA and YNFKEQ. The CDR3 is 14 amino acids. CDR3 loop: CARSQVQGTEKLFY. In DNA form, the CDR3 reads TGTGCCAGGAGCCAAGTACAGGGGACGGAAAAACTGTTTTAC.

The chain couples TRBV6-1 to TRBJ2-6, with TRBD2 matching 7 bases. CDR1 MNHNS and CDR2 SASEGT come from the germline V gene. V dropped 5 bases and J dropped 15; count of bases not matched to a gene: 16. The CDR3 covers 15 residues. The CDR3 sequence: CASSREGAGANTLTF. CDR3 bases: TGTGCCAGCAGTAGGGAGGGTGCTGGGGCCAACACCCTGACTTTC.

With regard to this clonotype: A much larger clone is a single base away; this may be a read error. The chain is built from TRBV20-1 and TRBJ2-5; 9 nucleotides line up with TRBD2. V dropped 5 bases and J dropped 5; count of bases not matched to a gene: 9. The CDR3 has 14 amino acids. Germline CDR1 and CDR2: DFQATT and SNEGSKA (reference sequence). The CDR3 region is CSAPAGTSHETQYF. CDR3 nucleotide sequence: TGCAGTGCTCCGGCGGGGACTAGCCATGAGACCCAGTACTTC.

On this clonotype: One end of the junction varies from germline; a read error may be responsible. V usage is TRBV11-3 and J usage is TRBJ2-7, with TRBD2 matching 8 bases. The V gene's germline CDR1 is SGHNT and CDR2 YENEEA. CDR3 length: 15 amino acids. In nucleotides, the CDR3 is TGTCCTAGCAGCTTAGACCTTAGCGGGACTTACGAGCGGTACTTC. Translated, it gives CPSSLDLSGTYERYF.

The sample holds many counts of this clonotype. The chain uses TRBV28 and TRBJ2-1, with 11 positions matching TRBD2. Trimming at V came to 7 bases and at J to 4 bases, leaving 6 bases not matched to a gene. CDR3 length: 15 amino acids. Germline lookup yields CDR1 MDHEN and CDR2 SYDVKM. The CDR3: CASMGGTSGYNEQFF. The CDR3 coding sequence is TGTGCCAGCATGGGGGGGACTAGCGGTTACAATGAGCAGTTCTTC.

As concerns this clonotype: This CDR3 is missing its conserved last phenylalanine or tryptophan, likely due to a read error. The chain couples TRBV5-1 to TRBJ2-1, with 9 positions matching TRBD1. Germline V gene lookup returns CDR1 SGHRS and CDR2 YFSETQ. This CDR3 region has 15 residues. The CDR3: CASSLGTGYYKEQFI. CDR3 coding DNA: TGCGCCAGCAGCTTAGGGACAGGGTACTACAAAGAGCAGTTCATC.

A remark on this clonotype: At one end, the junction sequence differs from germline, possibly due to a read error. CDR3 region: CVSSWVVGQNNEQFF. The CDR3 nucleotides read TGTGTCAGCAGCTGGGTCGTGGGACAAAACAATGAGCAGTTCTTC. The V and J genes are TRBV5-1 and TRBJ2-1; D is possibly TRBD1 (6 bases). The CDR3 has 15 residues. Germline lookup yields CDR1 SGHRS and CDR2 YFSETQ.

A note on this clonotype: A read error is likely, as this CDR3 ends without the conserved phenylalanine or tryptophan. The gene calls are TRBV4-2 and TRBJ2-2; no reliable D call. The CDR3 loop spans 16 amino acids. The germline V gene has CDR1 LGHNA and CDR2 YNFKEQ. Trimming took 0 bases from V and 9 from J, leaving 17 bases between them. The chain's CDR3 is CASSQDLKAITRELFC. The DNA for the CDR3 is TGTGCCAGCAGCCAAGATCTGAAGGCCATTACCAGGGAGCTGTTTTGT.

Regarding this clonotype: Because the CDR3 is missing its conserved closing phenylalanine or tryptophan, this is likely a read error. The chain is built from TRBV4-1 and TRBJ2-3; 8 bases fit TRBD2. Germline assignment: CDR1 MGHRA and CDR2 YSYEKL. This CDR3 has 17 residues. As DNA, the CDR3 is TGCGCCAGCAGCCTCCCAGCCCTCCGGACTAGCACGGATACGCAGTATTTG. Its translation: CASSLPALRTSTDTQYL.

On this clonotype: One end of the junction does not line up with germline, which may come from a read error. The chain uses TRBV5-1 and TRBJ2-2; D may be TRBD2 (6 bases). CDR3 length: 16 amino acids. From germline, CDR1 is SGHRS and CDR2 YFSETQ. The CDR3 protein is CASSPYEQTNTGGLFF. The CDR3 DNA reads TGCGCCAGCAGCCCGTACGAACAGACTAACACCGGGGGGCTGTTTTTT.

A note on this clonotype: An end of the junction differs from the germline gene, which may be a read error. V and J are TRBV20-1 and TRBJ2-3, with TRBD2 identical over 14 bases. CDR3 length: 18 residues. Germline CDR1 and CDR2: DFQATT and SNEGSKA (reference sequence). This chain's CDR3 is CSAISQGLGLAGVDMQYF. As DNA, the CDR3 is TGCAGCGCTATTAGCCAGGGGTTGGGACTAGCGGGAGTTGATATGCAGTATTTT.

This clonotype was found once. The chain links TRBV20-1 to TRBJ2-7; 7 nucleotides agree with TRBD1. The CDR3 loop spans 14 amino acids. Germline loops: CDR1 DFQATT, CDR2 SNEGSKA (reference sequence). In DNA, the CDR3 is TGCAGTGCTAGTAAGGGACAGAGCTCCTATGAGCAGTGCGTC. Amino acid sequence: CSASKGQSSYEQCV.

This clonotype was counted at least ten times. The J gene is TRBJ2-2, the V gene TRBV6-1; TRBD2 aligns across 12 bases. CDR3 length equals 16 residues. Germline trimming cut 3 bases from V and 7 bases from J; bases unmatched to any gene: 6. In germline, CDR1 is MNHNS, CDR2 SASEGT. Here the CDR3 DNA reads TGTGCCAGCAGTGATCTAGCGGGAGGGCAAGACGGGGAGCTGTTTTTT. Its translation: CASSDLAGGQDGELFF.

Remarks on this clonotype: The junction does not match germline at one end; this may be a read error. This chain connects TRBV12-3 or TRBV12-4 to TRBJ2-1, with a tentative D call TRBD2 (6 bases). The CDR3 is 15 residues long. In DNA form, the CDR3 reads TGTGCGAGCAGCCGCACTAGCAGGAGTCACAATGAGCAGTTCTTC. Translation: CASSRTSRSHNEQFF.